Shown below are 14 T cell receptor beta chains from a single sample sequenced in a study of control samples from healthy donors and cancer patients. Clones were sequenced by immunoSEQ multiplex PCR, and TCRdb holds only the in-frame ones, with some missing. The table includes under 200,000 clones, about 90% detected once. The sequenced sample was blood. The source is a woman aged 30 to 39 in good health.

This chain joins TRBV29-1 and TRBJ2-1; 10 nucleotides match TRBD2. V shed 7 bases and J 3 bases; nucleotides not matched to a gene: 6. The CDR3 extends over 14 amino acids. The germline gives CDR1 SQVTM, CDR2 ANQGSEA. The CDR3 DNA is TGCAGCGCACGCGCTAGCGGGGGCTACAATGAGCAGTTCTTC. Its protein product is CSARASGGYNEQFF.

J is TRBJ1-6 and V is TRBV2, with 7 positions matching TRBD1. The V and J ends lost 6 bases and 7 bases, in that order; junction bases with no gene match: 6. The CDR3 loop spans 14 amino acids. The germline V gene has CDR1 SNHLY and CDR2 FYNNEI. The CDR3 is CASRETGRNSPLHF. The CDR3 nucleotides are TGTGCCAGCAGAGAGACAGGGAGGAATTCACCCCTCCACTTT.

The chain couples TRBV7-6 to TRBJ2-3, with a possible D match to TRBD1 (5 bases). This CDR3 is built from 15 residues. Looked up from germline, CDR1 is SGHVS and CDR2 is FNYEAQ. Trimming took 1 base from V and 5 from J, leaving 13 bases between them. CDR3 sequence (DNA): TGTGCCAGCAGCTTAGATGGCGGTCAGGGAGATACGCAGTATTTT. Its translation: CASSLDGGQGDTQYF.

This chain connects TRBV12-3 or TRBV12-4 to TRBJ1-4; 9 bases map to TRBD1. The CDR3 has 13 residues. J gave up 8 bases and V 6 bases, and 4 bases lay outside the gene matches. The CDR3 here is CASRQGAGEKLFF. CDR3 bases: TGTGCCAGCAGACAGGGGGCAGGGGAAAAACTGTTTTTT.

This chain joins TRBV5-6 and TRBJ1-1; 11 bases are shared with TRBD1. The CDR3 covers 15 residues. Germline assignment: CDR1 SGHDT and CDR2 YYEEEE. The trim removed 6 bases at V and 4 bases at J, leaving 8 bases unmatched. This chain's CDR3 is CASNSDRGRGTEAFF. The CDR3, as DNA: TGTGCCAGCAACTCGGACAGGGGGCGAGGCACTGAAGCTTTCTTT.

The chain employs TRBV5-1 and TRBJ1-1; D remains ambiguous. The CDR3 has 15 amino acids. CDR1 and CDR2 (germline): SGHRS, YFSETQ. Trimming took 0 bases from V and 4 from J, leaving 13 bases between them. The CDR3 DNA sequence: TGCGCCAGCAGCTTGGGGCCGGGAGTCAGCACTGAAGCTTTCTTT. This codes for CASSLGPGVSTEAFF.

The rearrangement links TRBV5-6 to TRBJ1-3, with 9 nucleotides matching TRBD1. Germline V gene sequence: CDR1 SGHDT, CDR2 YYEEEE. V lost 0 bases, J lost 4 bases, and 8 bases stayed unmatched. This CDR3 has 17 amino acids. This chain's CDR3 is CASSLGDLGQGGNTIYF. The DNA for the CDR3 is TGTGCCAGCAGCTTGGGAGATTTGGGACAGGGCGGAAACACCATATATTTT.

The CDR3 loop is CASSPLTSGRMWTGELFF. The CDR3 bases are TGTGCCAGTAGCCCCCTGACTAGCGGGAGGATGTGGACCGGGGAGCTGTTTTTT. The chain employs TRBV19 and TRBJ2-2, with 13 positions matching TRBD2. The V gene end was trimmed by 6 bases and the J gene end by 5 bases; junction bases not matched to a gene: 12. In germline, CDR1 is LNHDA, CDR2 SQIVND (reference sequence). This CDR3 spans 18 amino acids.

The rearrangement joins TRBV2 to TRBJ2-1; 12 bases align to TRBD2. The J segment lost 6 bases and the V segment lost 6 bases, leaving 9 bases of the junction unmatched. This CDR3 comprises 16 residues. Germline V lookup: CDR1 SNHLY, CDR2 FYNNEI. This chain's CDR3 is CASSLLAGGRTNEQFF. CDR3 in DNA: TGTGCCAGCAGCCTCCTAGCGGGAGGGAGAACCAATGAGCAGTTCTTC.

V usage is TRBV3-1 (or the pseudogene TRBV3-2) and J usage is TRBJ1-3, with no clear D. V was cut by 0 bases and J by 0 bases, with 6 bases left in between. The germline V gene has CDR1 LGHDT and CDR2 YNNKEL (reference sequence). The CDR3 extends over 15 amino acids. The CDR3 bases are TGTGCCAGCAGCCAAGAGGCGTACTCTGGAAACACCATATATTTT. Translating gives CASSQEAYSGNTIYF.

This sequence joins TRBV5-1 and TRBJ2-5; maybe TRBD2 (5 bases). V lost 4 bases, J lost 1 base, and 17 bases lay in between. Germline values: CDR1 SGHRS, CDR2 YFSETQ. The CDR3 is 16 residues long. CDR3 bases: TGCGCCAGCAGCCATACCTCGCGGGCCTCCCAAGAGACCCAGTACTTC. Residues: CASSHTSRASQETQYF. Full variable domain (missing parts from reference TRBV5-1 and TRBJ2-5): KAGVTQTPRYLIKTRGQQVTLSCSPISGHRSVSWYQQTPGQGLQFLFEYFSETQRNKGNFPGRFSGRQFSNSRSEMNVSTLELGDSALYLCASSHTSRASQETQYFGPGTRLLVL.

The chain employs TRBV4-1 and TRBJ2-1; no definite D call. The CDR3 runs 15 residues. Germline assignment: CDR1 MGHRA and CDR2 YSYEKL. Trimming took off 1 base at V and 10 bases at J, with 17 bases between the two ends. The CDR3, as DNA: TGCGCCAGCAGCCAAGGCCGTTCTGTTTCTTGGGAGCAGTTCTTC. Translation: CASSQGRSVSWEQFF.

The V and J genes are TRBV11-2 and TRBJ2-3, with D unresolved. Germline lookup yields CDR1 SGHAT and CDR2 FQNNGV. CDR3 length: 14 amino acids. Trimming shortened V by 3 bases and J by 5 bases, and 12 bases separated the two germline ends. The CDR3 here is CASSFGFLQDTQYF. CDR3 bases: TGTGCCAGCAGCTTTGGTTTTCTCCAAGATACGCAGTATTTT.

The genes are TRBV13 and TRBJ1-1; D call uncertain. V was clipped by 8 bases and J by 5 bases, with 9 bases between them. Germline loops: CDR1 PRHDT, CDR2 FYEKMQ (reference sequence). This CDR3 region has 11 residues. CDR3 DNA: TGTGCCAGCGGCCTGGGAACTGAAGCTTTCTTT. Translation gives CASGLGTEAFF.